Below are 23 T cell receptor beta chains sequenced from a single sample in a study of T cell responses to AZD1222 COVID-19 vaccine. TCRdb keeps only in-frame clones here, not all; method: immunoSEQ multiplex PCR. This sample has 150,000 or so clones, with 80% to 90% found just once. The sequencing used peripheral blood, collected 28 days after the second AZD1222 dose. Receptor source: an adult who received the AZD1222 COVID-19 vaccine.

V gene TRBV7-9 combines with J gene TRBJ1-6; D is undetermined. V lost 4 bases and J 10 bases, leaving 8 bases between the germline ends. Germline V gene lookup returns CDR1 SEHNR and CDR2 FQNEAQ (reference sequence). This CDR3 contains 12 residues. The CDR3 reads CASSSLRSPLHF. The CDR3 DNA sequence: TGTGCCAGCAGCTCCCTAAGATCACCCCTCCACTTT.

The gene calls are TRBV7-2 and TRBJ2-7; 8 bases match TRBD1. This CDR3 comprises 14 residues. From germline, CDR1 is SGHTA and CDR2 FQGNSA. Trimming at V came to 0 bases and at J to 7 bases, leaving 5 bases not matched to a gene. As DNA, the CDR3 is TGTGCCAGCAGCTTAGCTGGGACAGGTGGGGAGCAGTACTTC. Translating gives CASSLAGTGGEQYF.

For this clone: Within the sample, other DNA sequences also encode this same CDR3. The chain uses TRBV5-1 and TRBJ1-4, with 11 bases that match TRBD1. The germline gives CDR1 SGHRS, CDR2 YFSETQ. The CDR3 has 14 amino acids. The V and J ends lost 0 bases and 8 bases, in that order; junction bases with no gene match: 0. The CDR3 is CASSLGTGGEKLFF. In DNA form, the CDR3 reads TGCGCCAGCAGCTTGGGGACAGGGGGCGAAAAACTGTTTTTT.

V is TRBV14 and J is TRBJ1-2, with a weak D call TRBD1 (5 bases). Trimming removed 3 bases at V and 2 bases at J, with 16 bases between. Germline V gene data show CDR1 as SGHDN and CDR2 as FVKESK. The CDR3 totals 16 residues. CDR3 nucleotide sequence: TGTGCCAGCAGCCATCCCGGGAAAGGGGAGAACTATGGCTACACCTTC. Its translation is CASSHPGKGENYGYTF.

The CDR3 nucleotides read TGTGCCAGCAGGGAACAGGGGGTACGCACAGATACGCAGTATTTT. Its translation is CASREQGVRTDTQYF. The chain employs TRBV28 and TRBJ2-3, with 8 bases lining up with TRBD1. The CDR3 totals 15 residues. In germline, CDR1 is MDHEN, CDR2 SYDVKM. Germline trimming cut 6 bases from V and 1 base from J; bases unmatched to any gene: 6.

This chain links TRBV19 with TRBJ2-5; maybe TRBD1 (6 bases). V was clipped by 1 base and J by 5 bases, with 11 bases between them. From germline, CDR1 is LNHDA and CDR2 SQIVND (reference sequence). The CDR3 loop spans 14 amino acids. The CDR3 DNA reads TGTGCCAGTAGTATAGGATCAGGGGCGGAGACCCAGTACTTC. This encodes CASSIGSGAETQYF.

The chain is built from TRBV19 and TRBJ1-1; tentative D call: TRBD1 (5 bases). CDR1 and CDR2 (germline): LNHDA, SQIVND (reference sequence). V was clipped by 8 bases and J by 3 bases, with 10 bases between them. The CDR3 length is 12 residues. CDR3 region: CASAKGDTEAFF. The CDR3 bases are TGTGCCAGTGCGAAAGGGGACACTGAAGCTTTCTTT.

CDR3 bases: TGTGCCAGCTCACCGAAGAACTATGGCTACACCTTC. Protein product: CASSPKNYGYTF. The chain combines TRBV18 with TRBJ1-2; D remains unclear. Germline loops: CDR1 KGHSH, CDR2 LQKENI. The V end lost 3 bases, the J end lost 2 bases, and 4 bases lay between the germline ends. The CDR3 contains 12 residues.

Remarks on this clone: The sample contains more than one DNA sequence encoding this CDR3. The chain uses TRBV3-1 (or the pseudogene TRBV3-2) and TRBJ1-5; D ambiguous. The V gene's germline CDR1 is LGHDT and CDR2 YNNKEL (reference sequence). The CDR3 consists of 12 residues. Trimming stripped 1 base from V and 5 bases from J, with 3 bases between. The CDR3 DNA sequence: TGTGCCAGCAGCCAAGGTGATCAGCCCCAGCATTTT. This sequence encodes CASSQGDQPQHF.

The rearrangement links TRBV28 to TRBJ1-5; TRBD1 matches 9 bases. CDR1 and CDR2 from the germline V gene are MDHEN and SYDVKM. V was clipped by 3 bases and J by 9 bases; unmatched bases: 6. The CDR3 extends over 14 amino acids. CDR3 region: CASSFDRGSPPQHF. The DNA of the CDR3 is TGTGCCAGCAGTTTTGACAGGGGGTCGCCGCCCCAGCATTTT.

This chain uses TRBV11-2 with TRBJ2-7, with 8 bases aligning to TRBD2. V lost 1 base and J lost 7; bases outside the gene matches: 6. The CDR3 runs to 14 residues. Germline assignment: CDR1 SGHAT and CDR2 FQNNGV. CDR3 bases: TGTGCCAGCAGCTTAGGGACTAGCATAGGAGAGCAGTACTTC. Translated: CASSLGTSIGEQYF.

The CDR3 loop reads CASSLRQGGNQPQHF. DNA for the CDR3: TGTGCCAGCAGTTTACGACAGGGGGGCAATCAGCCCCAGCATTTT. The chain links TRBV28 to TRBJ1-5, with 9 bases matching TRBD1. Trimming at V came to 2 bases and at J to 2 bases, leaving 1 base not matched to a gene. The germline V gene has CDR1 MDHEN and CDR2 SYDVKM. The CDR3 covers 15 residues.

This chain connects TRBV28 to TRBJ1-6; no reliable D call. V gave up 2 bases and J gave up 7 bases, with 6 bases separating them. The CDR3 spans 13 residues. Germline V gives CDR1 MDHEN, CDR2 SYDVKM. The CDR3 is CASSLRKNSPLHF. DNA for the CDR3: TGTGCCAGCAGTTTAAGGAAAAATTCACCCCTCCACTTT.

The genes are TRBV28 and TRBJ1-4, with TRBD1 matching 9 bases. Trimming removed 5 bases from V and 8 bases from J; junction bases left unmatched: 9. Germline assignment: CDR1 MDHEN and CDR2 SYDVKM. This CDR3 contains 15 residues. CDR3: CASSELGQGQEKLFF. CDR3 sequence (DNA): TGTGCCAGCAGTGAACTCGGACAGGGGCAAGAAAAACTGTTTTTT.

The J gene is TRBJ1-6, the V gene TRBV7-9; D gene uncertain. V was cut by 1 base and J by 5 bases, with 15 bases left in between. Germline V lookup: CDR1 SEHNR, CDR2 FQNEAQ (reference sequence). The CDR3 contains 17 residues. CDR3 loop: CASSLGQTAANNSPLHF. CDR3 nucleotide sequence: TGTGCCAGCAGCTTAGGTCAGACCGCTGCTAATAATTCACCCCTCCACTTT. Full variable domain (outside the CDR3, taken from reference TRBV7-9 and TRBJ1-6): DTGVSQNPRHKITKRGQNVTFRCDPISEHNRLYWYRQTLGQGPEFLTYFQNEAQLEKSRLLSDRFSAERPKGSFSTLEIQRTEQGDSAMYLCASSLGQTAANNSPLHFGNGTRLTVT.

The CDR3 region is CASSTAGGPADTQYF. For the CDR3, the DNA is TGTGCCAGCAGTACGGCGGGAGGGCCCGCAGATACGCAGTATTTT. The chain recombines TRBV27 with TRBJ2-3, with 9 bases identical to TRBD2. Trimming took 5 bases from V and 4 from J; bases not matched to a gene: 7. The CDR3 consists of 15 residues. Germline V lookup: CDR1 MNHEY, CDR2 SMNVEV (reference sequence).

This clone has only one observation. This rearrangement joins TRBV28 to TRBJ1-5; 7 bases are shared with TRBD1. The V gene end was trimmed by 7 bases and the J gene end by 4 bases; junction bases not matched to a gene: 10. The CDR3 runs to 15 residues. Per germline, CDR1 MDHEN and CDR2 SYDVKM. Written as DNA, the CDR3 is TGTGCCAGCACTCAACCGGGACAGACTAATCAGCCCCAGCATTTT. Residues: CASTQPGQTNQPQHF.

The chain has TRBV7-2 and TRBJ2-7; 8 bases match TRBD1. The V segment lost 5 bases and the J segment 7 bases; nucleotides outside the gene matches: 7. Per germline, CDR1 SGHTA and CDR2 FQGNSA. The CDR3 spans 13 residues. The DNA of the CDR3 is TGTGCCAGCAGCCCCGGACAGGGCCAGGAGCAGTACTTC. Translated, it gives CASSPGQGQEQYF.

CDR3 loop: CASSSTGGYMNTEAFF. The CDR3 DNA reads as TGTGCCAGCAGTTCGACAGGGGGCTACATGAACACTGAAGCTTTCTTT. J is TRBJ1-1 and V is TRBV28, with TRBD1 identical over 10 bases. Germline V gives CDR1 MDHEN, CDR2 SYDVKM. The CDR3 spans 16 residues. Unmatched junction bases numbered 5, after V lost 4 bases and J lost 0 bases.

The V and J genes are TRBV6-5 and TRBJ2-7, with D perhaps TRBD2 (6 bases). This CDR3 spans 12 amino acids. Germline V lookup: CDR1 MNHEY, CDR2 SVGAGI. V shed 9 bases and J shed 7 bases, with 16 bases lying between them. The CDR3 DNA reads as TGTGCCAGTACGAGGGGACTCCCGGAGCAGTACTTC. It yields the protein CASTRGLPEQYF.

V and J are TRBV19 and TRBJ1-2, with 8 bases that match TRBD1. V shed 5 bases, J shed 8 bases, and the junction held 16 bases outside the gene matches. Per germline, CDR1 LNHDA and CDR2 SQIVND (reference sequence). This CDR3 contains 16 residues. Written as DNA, the CDR3 is TGTGCCAGTAGTTCAACGGACAGGGAGATTAGGGTCGGCTACACCTTC. The encoded protein is CASSSTDREIRVGYTF.

This chain connects TRBV28 to TRBJ2-3; D not resolved. Trimming cost V 6 bases and J 2 bases, with 9 bases left between them. Germline values: CDR1 MDHEN, CDR2 SYDVKM. The CDR3 covers 13 residues. CDR3 residues: CASSSPHTDTQYF. CDR3 DNA: TGTGCCAGCAGCTCGCCGCACACAGATACGCAGTATTTT.

V is TRBV6-5 and J is TRBJ1-6; TRBD1 agrees at 8 bases. The CDR3 is made up of 15 amino acids. Looked up from germline, CDR1 is MNHEY and CDR2 is SVGAGI. The junction had 9 bases not matched to a gene; V was cut back by 8 bases and J by 6 bases. The CDR3 here is CASASGQGGNSPLHF. For the CDR3, the DNA is TGTGCCAGCGCCTCCGGACAGGGAGGTAATTCACCCCTCCACTTT.